This T cell receptor (beta chain) is from a study of identical twins. Study outcomes and limitations: Out-of-frame alpha sequences common to twins exhibited an excess of low generation probability. In cord blood, abundant beta clonotypes had fewer insertions; memory showed no trend. Invariant T cells like MAIT and iNKT could partly confound the zero-insertion analyses.

TCRdb reprocessed the 5' RACE reads via MiXCR and lists one record per CDR3 protein. The sample records some 760,000 distinct CDR3 sequences, roughly 18% being singletons. Remarks on this clonotype: No antigen is known for it.

Trimming at V came to 0 bases and at J to 7 bases, leaving 5 bases not matched to a gene. The CDR3 has 15 residues. Germline V lookup: CDR1 LGHNA, CDR2 YNFKEQ. This same sample was also part of a study on T cells expressing NK-cell markers. This second report adds: No clear determination of HCMV specificity was made for expanded NKG2C+ T cell clones.

The receptor was derived from a woman aged 18 to 35 in good health. What was sequenced was PBMCs. This chain joins TRBV4-2 and TRBJ2-5, with 10 bases that match TRBD2. Here the CDR3 reads CASSQDRAGGGTQYF. CDR3 nucleotide sequence: TGTGCCAGCAGCCAAGATCGAGCGGGGGGGGGGACCCAGTACTTC.